This TCR beta chain was sequenced for a study of blood T cell repertoires in COVID-19. Study in general: Both acute and convalescent COVID-19 samples were obtained from the United States, Italy and Spain.

Cohort 3 donors were reported recovered after two negative PCRs, clearance, or symptom resolution. Per the original methods: Estimates of nucleated cell counts were drawn from the amplification of reference gene primers. Assay used: immunoSEQ multiplex PCR; TCRdb lists only in-frame clones, some missing. V, J and clone size derive from that table, while D and trimming were established from the DNA sequence. The data show about 390,000 clones, 87% seen once. This CDR3 is built from 14 residues. V shed 8 bases and J shed 0 bases, with 8 bases lying between them. The germline V gene has CDR1 LNHDA and CDR2 SQIVND (reference sequence).

Sequenced: PBMCs or T cells enriched from blood (not recorded which). This chain connects TRBV19 to TRBJ1-6; TRBD1 might be the D (5 bases). The TCR was taken from a woman aged 45-60 years who had recovered from COVID-19. As DNA, the CDR3 is TGTGCCAGTGGGGCGAGCTCCTATAATTCACCCCTCCACTTT. This codes for CASGASSYNSPLHF.